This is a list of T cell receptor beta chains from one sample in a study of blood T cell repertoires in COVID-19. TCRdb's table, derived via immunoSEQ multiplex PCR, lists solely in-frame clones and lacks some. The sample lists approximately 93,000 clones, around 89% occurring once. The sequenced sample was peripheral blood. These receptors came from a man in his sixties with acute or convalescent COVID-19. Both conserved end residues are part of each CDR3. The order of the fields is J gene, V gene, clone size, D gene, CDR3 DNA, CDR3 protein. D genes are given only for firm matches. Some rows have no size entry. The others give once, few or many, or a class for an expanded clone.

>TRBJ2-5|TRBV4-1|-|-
TGCGCCAGCAGCCAAGTACTCCAAGAGACCCAGTACTTC
CASSQVLQETQYF
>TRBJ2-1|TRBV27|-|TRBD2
TGTGCCAGCAGTTTAAGGCTAGCGGGAGATGGGTCGGGGTACAATGAGCAGTTCTTC
CASSLRLAGDGSGYNEQFF
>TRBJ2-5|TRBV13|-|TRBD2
TGTGCCAGCAGCTTAGTCTCGAGCAGGGCTAGCGGACTAGCCCGGGAGACCCAGTACTTC
CASSLVSSRASGLARETQYF
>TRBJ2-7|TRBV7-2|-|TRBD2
TGTGCCAGCAGCCGGACTAGCGGGAGTTACGAGCAGTACTTC
CASSRTSGSYEQYF
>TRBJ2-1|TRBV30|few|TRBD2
TGTGCCTGGAGCACGTATAGCGGGGTCTCCTACAATGAGCAGTTCTTC
CAWSTYSGVSYNEQFF
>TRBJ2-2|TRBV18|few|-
TGTGCCAGCTCACCACTGTACAACGGGGAGCTGTTTTTT
CASSPLYNGELFF
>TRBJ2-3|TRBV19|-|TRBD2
TGTGCCAGTACCGGCCGGACTAGCGGGGGGCGGACGCAGTATTTT
CASTGRTSGGRTQYF
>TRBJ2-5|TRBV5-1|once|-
TGCGCCAGCAGCTTGGCCGCACAGCCCCAAGAGACCCAGTACTTC
CASSLAAQPQETQYF
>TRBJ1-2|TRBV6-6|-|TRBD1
TGTGCCAGCAGTCCGGGACAGGAGTATGGCTACACCTTC
CASSPGQEYGYTF
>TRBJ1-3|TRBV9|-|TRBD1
TGTGCCAGCAGCTATACAGGGGTCGGAAACACCATATATTTT
CASSYTGVGNTIYF
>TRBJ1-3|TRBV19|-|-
TGTGCCAGTAGCTCCCAGGGTACTGGAAACACCATATATTTT
CASSSQGTGNTIYF
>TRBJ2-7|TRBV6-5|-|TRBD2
TGTGCCAGCAGTTACTCGAAAGCGGGAGGGCGAGAGCAGTACTTC
CASSYSKAGGREQYF
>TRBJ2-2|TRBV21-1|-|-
TGTGCCAGCACTCCACTAGCGGGAGGGGACAACACCGGGGAGCTGTTTTTT
CASTPLAGGDNTGELFF
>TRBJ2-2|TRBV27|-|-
TGTGCCAACGGCCGGGGAAAAGACACCGGGGAGCTGTTTTTT
CANGRGKDTGELFF
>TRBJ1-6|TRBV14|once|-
TGTGCCAGCAGCCAGCGGACAGTGAATTCACCCCTCCACTTT
CASSQRTVNSPLHF
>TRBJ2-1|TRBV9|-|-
TGTGCCAGCAGCCCTCACCAGGGTTCCTACAATGAGCAGTTCTTC
CASSPHQGSYNEQFF
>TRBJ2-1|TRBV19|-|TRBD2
TGTGCCAGTAGTATGCCTAGCGGGAGGATTAGTGAGCAGTTCTTC
CASSMPSGRISEQFF
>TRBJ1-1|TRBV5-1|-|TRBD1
TGCGCCAGCCTACAGGGGCCCACCCTAAACACTGAAGCTTTCTTT
CASLQGPTLNTEAFF
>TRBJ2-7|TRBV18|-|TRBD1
TGTGCCAGCTCACCGCGGACAGGGGTTAACGAGCAGTACTTC
CASSPRTGVNEQYF
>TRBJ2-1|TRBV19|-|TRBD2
TGTGCCAGTAGTATAGATTTGGCTAGCGGATCGATATTCACTTACAATGAGCAGTTCTTC
CASSIDLASGSIFTYNEQFF
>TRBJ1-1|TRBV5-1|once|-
TGCGCCAGCAGCCTGTCCCGGGGTTACACTGAAGCTTTCTTT
CASSLSRGYTEAFF
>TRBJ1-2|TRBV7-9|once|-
TGTGCCAGCAGCTTAGAACAGGGATACTATGGCTACACCTTC
CASSLEQGYYGYTF
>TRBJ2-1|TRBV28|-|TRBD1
TGTGCCAGCAGGCGACAGGGCAGCCAAAATGAGCAGTTCTTC
CASRRQGSQNEQFF
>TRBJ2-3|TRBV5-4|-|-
TGTGCCAGCAGCTTGAAACAGAGCACAGATACGCAGTATTTT
CASSLKQSTDTQYF
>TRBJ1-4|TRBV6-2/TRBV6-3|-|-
TGTGCCAGCATCCCCAGGGGACCTAATGAAAAACTGTTTTTT
CASIPRGPNEKLFF
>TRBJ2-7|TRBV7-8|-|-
TGTGCCAGCAGCGTCTGGCTAGCGCCTTTATCCTACGAGCAGTACTTC
CASSVWLAPLSYEQYF
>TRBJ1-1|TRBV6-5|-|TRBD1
TGTGCCAGCAGAATGGGAACAGGGGGAGGCACTGAAGCTTTCTTT
CASRMGTGGGTEAFF
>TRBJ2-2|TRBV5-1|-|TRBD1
TGCGCCAGCAACTCAGGGGGACAGGAAGACACCGGGGAGCTGTTTTTT
CASNSGGQEDTGELFF
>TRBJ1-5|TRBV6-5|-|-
TGTGCCAGCAGGGGACAAGCTGATCAGCCCCAGCATTTT
CASRGQADQPQHF